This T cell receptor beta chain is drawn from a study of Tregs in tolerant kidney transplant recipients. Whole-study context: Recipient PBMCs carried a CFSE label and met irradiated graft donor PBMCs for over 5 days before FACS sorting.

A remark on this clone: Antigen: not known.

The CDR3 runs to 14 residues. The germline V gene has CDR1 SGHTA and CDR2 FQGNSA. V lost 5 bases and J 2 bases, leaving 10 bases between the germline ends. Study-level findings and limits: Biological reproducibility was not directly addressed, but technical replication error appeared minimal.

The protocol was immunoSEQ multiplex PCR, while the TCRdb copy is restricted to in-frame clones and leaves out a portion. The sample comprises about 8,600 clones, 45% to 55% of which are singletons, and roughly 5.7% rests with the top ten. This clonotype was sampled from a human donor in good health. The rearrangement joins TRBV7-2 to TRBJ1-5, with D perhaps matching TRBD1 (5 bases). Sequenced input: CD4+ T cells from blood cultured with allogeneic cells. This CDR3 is CASSNWGGNQPQHF. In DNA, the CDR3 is TGTGCCAGCAGCAACTGGGGCGGCAATCAGCCCCAGCATTTT.